The subject of this entry is one T cell receptor (beta chain). Ten or more counts support this clonotype. No antigen is known for it. No base qualities exist here, and no much larger clone lies one base off it. Amplification of TCR beta CDR3 regions was carried out from RNA transcripts. For the first round of RT-PCR on the TCR CDR3, the HTBI primer set was used together with the Qiagen OneStep RT-PCR kit. A second multiplex PCR round built the libraries, followed by size selection and purification. The libraries were sequenced on an Illumina HiSeq2000 using paired-end 100 bp reads. In the paper's pipeline: SOAPnuke was used to process the raw data, throwing out any read that contained adapters or uncalled bases, had a mean Phred below 15, or lacked an exact constant-primer or identifier match. High-quality paired reads were merged using COPE v1.2.5, and each unique nucleotide sequence was defined as a clonotype. MiTCR v1.1 was used to align clonotypes to the IMGT TRBV, TRBD and TRBJ reference segments. The analysis was restricted to V-J combinations with a frequency above 0.0001, which together covered roughly 99% of the repertoires. The TCS score was defined as F50 (clonal expansion) divided by E x V (chaos), with BLOSUM62-based TCRdist calculated between CDR3 peptides within each V-J. Welch's t-statistics and random forest reduced 500 to 650 V-J features to under 15, which were used in a naive Bayes classifier (R e1071). Clones were called with MiXCR by TCRdb after fastp trimmed the public reads at Q25, and only in-frame beta chains were retained. Rows matching on CDR3 protein sequence are summarized as one entry with the most common DNA and genes. TCRdb's processing, not the authors' own work, is the source of the V and J calls. Within this sample are more than 300,000 distinct CDR3 sequences, with approximately 17% of them counted one time only. Clones ranked in the top ten supply 35% to 50% of the sample.

Ophthalmopathy patients had moderately to severely active disease, Clinical Activity Score of at least 3, NOSPECS grade of at least 4, and duration under 3 months. Patients with uncontrolled infections, other autoimmune diseases, pregnancy or lactation were excluded. Diagnoses relied on clinical symptoms, serum thyroxine and TRAb, thyroid ultrasound and orbital computed tomography. PBMCs were separated from roughly 10 ml of fresh peripheral blood using Ficoll-Paque density gradient centrifugation. Total RNA was extracted with Trizol reagent, and quality was checked on an Agilent 2100 Bioanalyzer. The entry originates in a study of T cells in Graves' hyperthyroidism and ophthalmopathy (dated by TCRdb to about 2019). Some background on the complete study: Peripheral blood was collected at initial diagnosis, before any treatment. To identify TCR V-J signatures that set the groups apart, the researchers used a discovery cohort of about a hundred patients, made up of fewer than 50 with Graves' ophthalmopathy and 57 with stable Graves' hyperthyroidism. An independent validation cohort of about 19 hyperthyroidism patients and over 15 patients who later progressed to ophthalmopathy tested prospective prediction of ophthalmopathy. The 100 discovery patients were randomly divided into training and test sets at a 7:3 ratio. In addition, the study compared T-cell repertoires in thyroid tissue and in blood from five or six Graves' hyperthyroidism patients. After sampling, hyperthyroidism patients received methimazole starting at 30 mg daily, and ophthalmopathy patients received high-dose intravenous methylprednisolone. The paper describes TCR Vbeta CDR3 sequencing of 135 peripheral blood samples, made up of around 41 ophthalmopathy patients, some 80 hyperthyroidism patients and 17 progressor patients.

Study-wide conclusions, independent of this receptor: A model built on a 13 V-J signature distinguished ophthalmopathy from stable hyperthyroidism, reaching about 89% sensitivity and around 81% specificity in cross-validation and 80%/75% in testing. Most expanded thyroid clonotypes (frequency above 0.001) were also found in blood, which suggests that blood repertoires may mirror thyroid immune responses. No statistical method was used to fix the sample size in advance, and group allocation was not hidden from the investigators. In validation, progression to ophthalmopathy was predicted by the model with 70.59% sensitivity and 72.22% specificity, a median of about 6.4 months before onset.

The material sequenced was blood. This receptor was taken from a man younger than 35 with Graves' ophthalmopathy.

The CDR3 protein sequence reads: CASSPSGTYEQYF. The base sequence is TGTGCCAGCTCACCGTCAGGGACCTACGAGCAGTACTTC. Recombination connected TRBV18 to TRBJ2-7; matching of 5 bases hints at TRBD1 as the D gene. The junction carries 8 bases between V and J, which are trimmed by 3 bases and 2 bases respectively. For CDR1 and CDR2, the germline V gene lists KGHSH and LQKENI. The CDR3 goes from the cysteine to the phenylalanine over 13 residues. The read is trimmed to its CDR3 DNA, 39 bases read in frame from base 1.